There are many counts of the clone carrying this TCR beta chain. V shed 3 bases and J shed 4 bases, with 6 bases lying between them. The CDR3 length is 13 residues. The germline V gene has CDR1 ENHRY and CDR2 SYGVKD. These data are taken from a study of T-cell reconstitution after alpha-beta-depleted transplantation in children. A TCRbeta library incorporating unique molecular identifiers was prepared. TCRdb passed the PCR reads through MiXCR, listing each CDR3 protein once. The top ten clones hold 4.5% to 5.5% of a sample with some 200,000 distinct CDR3 sequences, just under 6.5% of them seen once. This chain connects TRBV10-3 to TRBJ2-2; D remains unclear. This TCR derives from a girl in the first two years of life with combined immunodeficiency, due to receive a stem cell transplant. Sample: PBMCs, taken before TCRalphabeta/CD19-depleted stem cell transplant. CDR3 amino acids: CAISDPGTGELFF. The CDR3 DNA follows: TGTGCCATCAGTGACCCGGGCACCGGGGAGCTGTTTTTT.